This T cell receptor beta chain is from a study of cytomegalovirus exposure and HLA in healthy donors. Study findings and constraints: Rarity held for most TCR sequences, but there were some public TCRs that occurred in many donors. As immune exposure information, only CMV serostatus was available. Sequencing depth roughly uniform across donors was assumed in presence/absence analyses.

The PCR had 60 Vbeta and 13 Jbeta primers. The data were produced by immunoSEQ multiplex PCR, yet TCRdb's version contains in-frame clones alone and is incomplete. This table holds more than 95,000 clones, around 15% found once. To note about this clone: The target antigen is unknown.

Healthy individuals who donated bone marrow served as the donors. The germline gives CDR1 LGHNA, CDR2 YSLEER. The CDR3 has 18 amino acids. Trimming at V came to 0 bases and at J to 0 bases, leaving 10 bases not matched to a gene. The clonotype comes from a female donor in good health and CMV-seronegative. The rearrangement uses TRBV4-3 and TRBJ2-7, with TRBD2 matching over 8 bases. Specimen: PBMCs. For the CDR3, the DNA is TGCGCCAGCAGCCAAGAGATGTGGACTAGCCGAAGCTCCTACGAGCAGTACTTC. Translation gives CASSQEMWTSRSSYEQYF.